This TCR beta chain was observed in a study of glioma-infiltrating T cells after dendritic cell vaccination. Study overall: Dendritic cell vaccine was injected intradermally three times, biweekly. General study results and limits: Estimated pretreatment TIL content predicted outcome after dendritic cell vaccination.

The germline V and J ends were trimmed by 7 bases and 6 bases, with 16 bases remaining between them. The CDR3 is made up of 14 amino acids. The germline V gene encodes CDR1 MNHNS and CDR2 SASEGT. Regarding this clone: Its specificity is not known. The conserved phenylalanine or tryptophan normally closing the CDR3 is absent here, so this likely arose from a read error.

Sequencing used immunoSEQ multiplex PCR; TCRdb keeps in-frame clones, though not all of them. The table shows about 100,000 clones, with roughly 83% occurring only once. The chain carries TRBV6-1 and TRBJ1-5, with a possible D match to TRBD1 (6 bases). The sequenced sample was blood, obtained before dendritic cell vaccination. This clonotype originated in a human donor with glioblastoma. This chain's CDR3 is CASTTTGSPQPQHL. For the CDR3, the DNA is TGTGCCAGCACCACCACAGGGTCCCCTCAGCCCCAGCATCTT.